These 22 T cell receptor beta chains were all obtained from the same sample, sequenced in a study of CD4+ T cells in melanoma. Assay: immunoSEQ multiplex PCR; the TCRdb copy retains only in-frame clones and omits some. The profile covers about 110,000 clones, with roughly 90% appearing a single time and around 3.3% taken by the ten largest. Sequenced input: peripheral blood. The receptors were sampled from a human donor with melanoma.

V gene TRBV28 combines with J gene TRBJ2-5, with 7 bases fitting TRBD2. This CDR3 spans 13 amino acids. V shed 8 bases, J shed 5 bases, and the junction held 8 bases outside the gene matches. Per germline, CDR1 MDHEN and CDR2 SYDVKM. CDR3 bases: TGTGCCAGCGCTAAGGGAGGGACGGAGACCCAGTACTTC. Translating it yields CASAKGGTETQYF.

Points on this clone: The DNA is omitted, as the CDR3 cannot be located on it reliably, and the CDR3 follows TCRdb's listing. The rearrangement uses TRBV21-1 and TRBJ2-7; the table's TRBD1 call for D was not verified on the DNA. TRBV21-1 is a listed pseudogene. Including both end residues, the CDR3 is 17 amino acids long. The CDR3 loop is CASSRVGQGAPFRREYF.

The V call is TRBV13, the J call TRBJ2-3; 12 bases fit TRBD2. This CDR3 has 16 amino acids. V lost 5 bases to trimming and J lost 6 bases; unmatched junction nucleotides: 9. CDR1 is PRHDT and CDR2 is FYEKMQ in the germline V gene (reference sequence). This CDR3 reads CASSPRLAGGTDTQYF. Written as DNA, the CDR3 is TGTGCCAGCAGCCCGCGGCTAGCGGGGGGGACTGATACGCAGTATTTT.

V and J are TRBV5-5 and TRBJ2-6; D is unresolved. The CDR3 loop spans 16 amino acids. V lost 4 bases, J lost 1 base, and 12 bases lay in between. Germline V gene data show CDR1 as SGHKS and CDR2 as YYEKEE (reference sequence). The CDR3 loop reads CASSRLLGSGANVLTF. CDR3 nucleotide sequence: TGTGCCAGCAGCCGGCTGCTGGGATCTGGGGCCAACGTCCTGACTTTC.

This chain's CDR3 is CASSLRRASGANVLTF. CDR3 DNA sequence: TGCGCCAGCAGCTTGCGCAGGGCCTCTGGGGCCAACGTCCTGACTTTC. V and J are TRBV5-1 and TRBJ2-6; a weak D match, TRBD1 (5 bases). The CDR3 covers 16 residues. Between the trimmed V and J ends, which lost 1 base and 0 bases, there was a span of 8 bases. Germline assignment: CDR1 SGHRS and CDR2 YFSETQ.

J is TRBJ2-1 and V is TRBV7-9; D is perhaps TRBD1 or TRBD2 (6 bases each). Germline CDR1 reads SEHNR; CDR2 reads FQNEAQ (reference sequence). V lost 6 bases to trimming and J lost 0 bases, with 12 bases between them. The CDR3 sequence is 15 residues long. The CDR3 DNA reads as TGTGCCAGCAGTTGGGGGGCAGGCTCCTACAATGAGCAGTTCTTC. Residues: CASSWGAGSYNEQFF.

The rearrangement uses TRBV28 and TRBJ1-5, with TRBD1 identical over 9 bases. Germline V gene lookup returns CDR1 MDHEN and CDR2 SYDVKM. V lost 3 bases to trimming and J lost 5 bases; unmatched junction nucleotides: 8. The CDR3 runs 16 residues. The CDR3 is CASSFGGTGLYQPQHF. In nucleotides, the CDR3 is TGTGCCAGCAGTTTCGGCGGGACAGGGTTATATCAGCCCCAGCATTTT.

The chain has TRBV5-8 and TRBJ1-2, with TRBD1 matching 10 bases. CDR1 and CDR2 from the germline V gene are SGHTS and YDEGEE. There are 14 residues in the CDR3. Losses at the gene ends were 4 bases for V and 8 bases for J; bases not matched to a gene: 8. CDR3 bases: TGTGCCAGCAGCGAGATCCGGGACAGGGGCGGCTACACCTTC. This codes for CASSEIRDRGGYTF.

The gene calls are TRBV21-1 and TRBJ2-7; the table's D call, TRBD1, was not checked against the DNA. TRBV21-1 counts as a pseudogene. The CDR3 spans 14 residues. For the CDR3, the DNA is TGTGCCGGGGTGAGAAGGGGGTGGTTTCACGAGCAGTACTTC. This translates into CAGVRRGWFHEQYF.

The CDR3 loop is CASSALTSGYNEQFF. The CDR3 DNA follows: TGTGCCAGCAGTGCCCTGACTAGCGGATACAATGAGCAGTTCTTC. The V gene is TRBV28, the J gene TRBJ2-1; 9 bases align to TRBD2. CDR3 size: 15 residues. Germline CDR1 is MDHEN and CDR2 is SYDVKM. V was clipped by 5 bases and J by 4 bases; unmatched bases: 6.

Worth noting for this clone: The conserved phenylalanine or tryptophan normally closing the CDR3 is absent here, so this likely arose from a read error. No DNA is shown, since the ends of the CDR3 on it are uncertain; the CDR3 is the one TCRdb lists. The J gene is TRBJ1-5, the V gene TRBV27. Germline CDR1 MNHEY, CDR2 SMNVEV (reference sequence). The CDR3 comprises 11 residues, both ends counted. CDR3 region: CASSSPGPPGP.

The V and J genes are TRBV28 and TRBJ2-3, with TRBD1 matching 7 bases. Trimming took 6 bases from V and 0 from J; bases not matched to a gene: 3. Germline V gene data show CDR1 as MDHEN and CDR2 as SYDVKM. The CDR3 is made up of 14 amino acids. For the CDR3, the DNA is TGTGCCAGCAGGCACAGGGGTAGCACAGATACGCAGTATTTT. Protein product: CASRHRGSTDTQYF.

V is TRBV4-1 and J is TRBJ2-2, with TRBD1 matching over 11 bases. V dropped 4 bases and J dropped 8; count of bases not matched to a gene: 6. Germline V gene data show CDR1 as MGHRA and CDR2 as YSYEKL. This CDR3 spans 15 amino acids. This chain's CDR3 is CASSPGQGAQGELFF. The DNA of the CDR3 is TGCGCCAGCAGCCCCGGACAGGGGGCGCAGGGGGAGCTGTTTTTT.

V and J are TRBV7-8 and TRBJ2-7; D perhaps matches TRBD1 (8 bases). V gave up 1 base and J gave up 4 bases, with 35 bases separating them. Germline CDR1 is SGHVS and CDR2 is FQNEAQ. The CDR3 is 22 amino acids. The chain's CDR3 is CASSLEGGGGTGAGTTEYEQYF. In DNA form, the CDR3 reads TGTGCCAGCAGCTTAGAAGGGGGCGGCGGGACAGGAGCCGGGACTACAGAATACGAGCAGTACTTC.

The genes are TRBV25-1 and TRBJ2-1, with 8 positions matching TRBD2. The CDR3 extends over 15 amino acids. J lost 10 bases, V lost 5 bases, and 13 bases had no gene match. CDR1 and CDR2 (germline): MGHDK, SYGVNS. The CDR3 loop reads CASSPYRGGPLEQFF. CDR3 sequence (DNA): TGTGCCAGCAGTCCCTACCGGGGGGGGCCCTTGGAGCAGTTCTTC.

The chain combines TRBV4-1 with TRBJ2-7, with D possibly being TRBD1 (6 bases). Germline V gives CDR1 MGHRA, CDR2 YSYEKL. Trimming took 6 bases from V and 0 from J, leaving 12 bases between them. The CDR3 has 14 residues. The CDR3 bases are TGCGCCAGCAGTCGACAGGTAGACTCCTACGAGCAGTACTTC. This gives the protein CASSRQVDSYEQYF.

This clone was counted a single time. The chain uses TRBV11-2 and TRBJ1-2; TRBD1 might be the D (6 bases). There are 13 residues in the CDR3. Trimming took off 5 bases at V and 2 bases at J, with 9 bases between the two ends. Germline-derived CDR1 and CDR2 are SGHAT and FQNNGV. The CDR3 reads CASSRQANYGYTF. The CDR3 DNA follows: TGTGCCAGCAGCCGACAGGCGAACTATGGCTACACCTTC.

The chain is built from TRBV5-4 and TRBJ1-2; 8 bases agree with TRBD1. With 2 bases clipped from V and 3 bases from J, the junction kept 6 bases outside the gene matches. This CDR3 is built from 15 residues. CDR1 is SGHNT and CDR2 is YYREEE in the germline V gene (reference sequence). The CDR3 protein is CASSFGGQGDYGYTF. The CDR3, as DNA: TGTGCCAGCAGCTTCGGCGGACAGGGAGACTATGGCTACACCTTC. The whole variable domain, remainder taken from reference TRBV5-4 and TRBJ1-2, is ETGVTQSPTHLIKTRGQQVTLRCSSQSGHNTVSWYQQALGQGPQFIFQYYREEENGRGNFPPRFSGLQFPNYSSELNVNALELDDSALYLCASSFGGQGDYGYTFGSGTRLTVV.

The J gene is TRBJ1-4, the V gene TRBV27; no clear D. Trimming stripped 3 bases from V and 8 bases from J, with 7 bases between. This CDR3 comprises 12 residues. Germline V gives CDR1 MNHEY, CDR2 SMNVEV (reference sequence). In DNA form, the CDR3 reads TGTGCCAGCAGTTTCTTGGGGGAAAAACTGTTTTTT. Amino acid sequence: CASSFLGEKLFF.

The V gene is TRBV5-6, the J gene TRBJ2-1; 10 bases map to TRBD2. The V and J ends lost 3 bases and 6 bases, in that order; junction bases with no gene match: 6. There are 15 residues in the CDR3. CDR1 and CDR2 (germline): SGHDT, YYEEEE. The CDR3: CASSSPGLAVNEQFF. DNA for the CDR3: TGTGCCAGCAGCTCACCCGGACTAGCGGTCAATGAGCAGTTCTTC.

This chain connects TRBV5-1 to TRBJ2-1; D is ambiguous. CDR1 is SGHRS and CDR2 is YFSETQ in the germline V gene. The CDR3 is 15 residues long. Trimming took 1 base from V and 5 from J, leaving 13 bases between them. The CDR3 here is CASSLTVGQNNEQFF. The CDR3, as DNA: TGCGCCAGCAGCTTGACCGTCGGTCAGAACAATGAGCAGTTCTTC.

The CDR3: CAISSLTGTGGDGYTF. Here the CDR3 DNA reads TGTGCCATCAGCTCCTTAACCGGGACAGGGGGCGACGGCTACACCTTC. The J gene is TRBJ1-2, the V gene TRBV10-3; TRBD1 agrees at 12 bases. After removal of 6 bases from V and 8 bases from J, the junction contained 13 bases not matched to a gene. The germline CDR1 and CDR2 sequences are ENHRY and SYGVKD. CDR3 length equals 16 residues.